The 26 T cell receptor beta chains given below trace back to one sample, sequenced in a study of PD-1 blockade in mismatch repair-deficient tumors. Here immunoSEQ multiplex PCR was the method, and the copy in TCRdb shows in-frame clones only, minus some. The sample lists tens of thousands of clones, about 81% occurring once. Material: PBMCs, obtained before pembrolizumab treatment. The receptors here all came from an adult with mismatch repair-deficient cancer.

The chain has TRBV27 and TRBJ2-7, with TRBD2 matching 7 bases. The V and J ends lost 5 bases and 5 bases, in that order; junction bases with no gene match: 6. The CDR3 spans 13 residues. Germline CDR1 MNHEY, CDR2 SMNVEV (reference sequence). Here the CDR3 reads CASSVAGTNEQYF. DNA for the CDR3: TGTGCCAGCAGTGTCGCCGGGACTAACGAGCAGTACTTC.

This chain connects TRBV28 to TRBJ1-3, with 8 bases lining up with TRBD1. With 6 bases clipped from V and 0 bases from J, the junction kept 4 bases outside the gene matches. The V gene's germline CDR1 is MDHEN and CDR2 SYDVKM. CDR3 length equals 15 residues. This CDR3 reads CASRVDRVSGNTIYF. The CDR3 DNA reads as TGTGCCAGCAGGGTGGACAGGGTCTCTGGAAACACCATATATTTT.

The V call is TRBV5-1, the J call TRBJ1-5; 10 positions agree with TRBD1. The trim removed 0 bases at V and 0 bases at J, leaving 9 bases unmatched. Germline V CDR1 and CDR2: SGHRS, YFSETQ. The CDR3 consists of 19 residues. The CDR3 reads CASSLGHAGTGDSNQPQHF. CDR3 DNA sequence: TGCGCCAGCAGCTTGGGACATGCCGGGACAGGGGATAGCAATCAGCCCCAGCATTTT.

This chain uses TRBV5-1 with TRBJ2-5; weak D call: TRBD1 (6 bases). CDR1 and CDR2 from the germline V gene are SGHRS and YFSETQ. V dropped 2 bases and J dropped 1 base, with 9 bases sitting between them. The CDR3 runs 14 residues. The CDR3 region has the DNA TGCGCCAGCAGCTTCGGGACACTCCAAGAGACCCAGTACTTC. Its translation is CASSFGTLQETQYF.

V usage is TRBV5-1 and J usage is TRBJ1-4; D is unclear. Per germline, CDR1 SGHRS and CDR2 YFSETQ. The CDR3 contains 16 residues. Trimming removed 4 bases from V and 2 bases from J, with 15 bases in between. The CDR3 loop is CASSPALQATNEKLFF. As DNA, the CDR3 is TGCGCCAGCAGCCCGGCCTTGCAGGCTACTAATGAAAAACTGTTTTTT.

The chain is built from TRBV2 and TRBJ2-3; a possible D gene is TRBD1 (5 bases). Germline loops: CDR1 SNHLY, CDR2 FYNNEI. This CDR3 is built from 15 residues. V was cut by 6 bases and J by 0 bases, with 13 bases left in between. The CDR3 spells CASRQRSGSTDTQYF. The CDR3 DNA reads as TGTGCCAGCAGGCAAAGGTCAGGGAGCACAGATACGCAGTATTTT.

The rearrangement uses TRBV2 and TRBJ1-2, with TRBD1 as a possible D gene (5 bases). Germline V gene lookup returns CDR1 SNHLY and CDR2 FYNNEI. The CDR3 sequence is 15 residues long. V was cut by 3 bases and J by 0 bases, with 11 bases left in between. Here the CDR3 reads CASSEVQGSNYGYTF. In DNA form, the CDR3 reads TGTGCCAGCAGTGAGGTCCAGGGCTCTAACTATGGCTACACCTTC.

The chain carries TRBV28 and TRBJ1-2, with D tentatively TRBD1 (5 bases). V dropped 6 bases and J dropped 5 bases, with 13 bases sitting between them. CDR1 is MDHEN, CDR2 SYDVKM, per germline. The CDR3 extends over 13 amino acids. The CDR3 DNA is TGTGCCAGCAGCCCGACAGAGCTGTATGGCTACACCTTC. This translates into CASSPTELYGYTF.

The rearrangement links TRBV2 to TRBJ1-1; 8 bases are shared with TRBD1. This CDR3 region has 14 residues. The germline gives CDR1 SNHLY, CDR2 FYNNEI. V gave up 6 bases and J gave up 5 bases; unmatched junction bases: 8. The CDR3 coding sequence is TGTGCCAGCAGAAGACAGGGGTATTGGACTGAAGCTTTCTTT. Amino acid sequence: CASRRQGYWTEAFF. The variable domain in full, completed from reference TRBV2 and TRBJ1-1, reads EPEVTQTPSHQVTQMGQEVILRCVPISNHLYFYWYRQILGQKVEFLVSFYNNEISEKSEIFDDQFSVERPDGSNFTLKIRSTKLEDSAMYFCASRRQGYWTEAFFGQGTRLTVV.

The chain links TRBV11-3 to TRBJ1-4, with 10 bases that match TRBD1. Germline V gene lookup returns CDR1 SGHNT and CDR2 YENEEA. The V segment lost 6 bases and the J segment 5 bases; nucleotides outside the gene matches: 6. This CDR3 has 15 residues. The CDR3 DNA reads TGTGCCAGCAGACAGGGACAGGGGAAGAATGAAAAACTGTTTTTT. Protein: CASRQGQGKNEKLFF.

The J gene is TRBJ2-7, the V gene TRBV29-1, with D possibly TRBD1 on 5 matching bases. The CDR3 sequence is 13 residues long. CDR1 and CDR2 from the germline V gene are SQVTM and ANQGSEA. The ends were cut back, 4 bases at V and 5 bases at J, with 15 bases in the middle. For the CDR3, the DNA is TGCAGCGTTGGGGGTGGGGCAGGGAACGAGCAGTACTTC. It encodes CSVGGGAGNEQYF.

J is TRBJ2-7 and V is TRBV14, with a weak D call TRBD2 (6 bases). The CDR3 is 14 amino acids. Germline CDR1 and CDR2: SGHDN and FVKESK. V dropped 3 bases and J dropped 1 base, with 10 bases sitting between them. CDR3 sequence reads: CASSHGDLSYEQYF. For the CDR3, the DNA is TGTGCCAGCAGCCATGGGGACTTGTCCTACGAGCAGTACTTC.

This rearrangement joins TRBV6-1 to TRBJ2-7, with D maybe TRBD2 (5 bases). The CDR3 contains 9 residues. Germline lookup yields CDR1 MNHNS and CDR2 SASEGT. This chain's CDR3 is CATGYEQYF. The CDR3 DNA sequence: TGTGCGACGGGATACGAGCAGTACTTC.

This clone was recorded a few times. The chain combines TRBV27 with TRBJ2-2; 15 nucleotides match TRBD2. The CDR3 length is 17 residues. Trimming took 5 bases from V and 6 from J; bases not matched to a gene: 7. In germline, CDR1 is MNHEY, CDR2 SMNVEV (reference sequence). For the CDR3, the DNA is TGTGCCAGCAGTCACCAAGGACTAGCGGGAGGGGCCGGGGAGCTGTTTTTT. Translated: CASSHQGLAGGAGELFF.

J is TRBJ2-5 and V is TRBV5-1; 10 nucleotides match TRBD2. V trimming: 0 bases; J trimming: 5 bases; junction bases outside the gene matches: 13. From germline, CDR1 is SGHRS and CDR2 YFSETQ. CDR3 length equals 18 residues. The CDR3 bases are TGCGCCAGCAGCTTGGTTCCTAGCGGGAGCGGAATGGGGGAGACCCAGTACTTC. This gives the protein CASSLVPSGSGMGETQYF.

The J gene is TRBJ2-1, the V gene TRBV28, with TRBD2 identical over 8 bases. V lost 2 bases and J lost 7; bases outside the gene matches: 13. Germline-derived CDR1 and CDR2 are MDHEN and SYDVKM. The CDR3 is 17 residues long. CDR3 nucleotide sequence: TGTGCCAGCAGTTTAGTCGTGACGGGAGGGTCCGGAAATGAGCAGTTCTTC. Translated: CASSLVVTGGSGNEQFF.

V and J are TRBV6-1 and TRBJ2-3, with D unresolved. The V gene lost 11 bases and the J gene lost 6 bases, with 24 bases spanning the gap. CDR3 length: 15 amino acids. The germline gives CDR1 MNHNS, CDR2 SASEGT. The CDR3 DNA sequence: TGTGCCTCCGACCCAGGCGCGCTCAGTAGGGATACGCAGTATTTT. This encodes CASDPGALSRDTQYF.

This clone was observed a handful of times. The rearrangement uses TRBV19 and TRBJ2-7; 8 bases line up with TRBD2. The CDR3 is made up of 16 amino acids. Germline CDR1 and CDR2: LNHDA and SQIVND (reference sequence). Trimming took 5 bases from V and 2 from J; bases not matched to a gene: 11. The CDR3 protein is CASSPPSGREAYEQYF. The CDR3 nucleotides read TGTGCCAGTAGTCCCCCGTCGGGGCGGGAGGCCTACGAGCAGTACTTC.

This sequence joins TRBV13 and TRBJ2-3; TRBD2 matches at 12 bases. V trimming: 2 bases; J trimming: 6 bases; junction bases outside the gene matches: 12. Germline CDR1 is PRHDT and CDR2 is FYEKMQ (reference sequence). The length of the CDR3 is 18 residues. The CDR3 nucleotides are TGTGCCAGCAGCTTATCCCCCCTAGCGGGAGGGCCAGGTGATACGCAGTATTTT. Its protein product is CASSLSPLAGGPGDTQYF.

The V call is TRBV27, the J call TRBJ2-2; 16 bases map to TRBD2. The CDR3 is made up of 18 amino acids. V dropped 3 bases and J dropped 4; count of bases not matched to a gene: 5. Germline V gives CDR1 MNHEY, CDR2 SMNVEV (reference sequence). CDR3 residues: CASSLGLAGGPGTGELFF. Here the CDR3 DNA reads TGTGCCAGCAGTTTGGGACTAGCGGGAGGGCCGGGCACCGGGGAGCTGTTTTTT.

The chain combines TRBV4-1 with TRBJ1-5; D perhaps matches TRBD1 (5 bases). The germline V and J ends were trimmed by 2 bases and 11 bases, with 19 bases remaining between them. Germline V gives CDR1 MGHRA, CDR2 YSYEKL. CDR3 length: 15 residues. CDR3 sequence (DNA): TGCGCCAGCAGCCAATACGAAACGTCCAGGGAAGCCCAGCATTTT. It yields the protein CASSQYETSREAQHF.

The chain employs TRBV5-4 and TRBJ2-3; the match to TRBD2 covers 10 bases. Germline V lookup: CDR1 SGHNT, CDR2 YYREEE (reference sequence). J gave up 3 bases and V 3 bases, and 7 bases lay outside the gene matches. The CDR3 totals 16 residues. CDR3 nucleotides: TGTGCCAGCAGCTCCCGAGCGGGAGGGGATACAGATACGCAGTATTTT. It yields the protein CASSSRAGGDTDTQYF.

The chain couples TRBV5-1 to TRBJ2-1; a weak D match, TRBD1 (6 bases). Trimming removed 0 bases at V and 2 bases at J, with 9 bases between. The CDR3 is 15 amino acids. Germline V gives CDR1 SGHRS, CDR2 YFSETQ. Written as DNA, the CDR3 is TGCGCCAGCAGCTTGGCTGCAGGGGCCTACAATGAGCAGTTCTTC. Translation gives CASSLAAGAYNEQFF.

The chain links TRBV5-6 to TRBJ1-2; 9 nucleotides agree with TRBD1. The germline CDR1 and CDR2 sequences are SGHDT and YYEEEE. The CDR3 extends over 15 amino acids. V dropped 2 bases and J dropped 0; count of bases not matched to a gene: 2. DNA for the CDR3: TGTGCCAGCAGCTTACAGGGGGCTACTAACTATGGCTACACCTTC. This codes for CASSLQGATNYGYTF.

The chain's CDR3 is CASSQGSLAGDYEQFF. DNA for the CDR3: TGCGCCAGCAGCCAAGGATCGCTAGCGGGAGACTATGAGCAGTTCTTC. The chain carries TRBV4-1 and TRBJ2-1; 10 bases fit TRBD2. Germline CDR1 is MGHRA and CDR2 is YSYEKL. The CDR3 loop spans 16 amino acids. J lost 8 bases, V lost 1 base, and 8 bases had no gene match.

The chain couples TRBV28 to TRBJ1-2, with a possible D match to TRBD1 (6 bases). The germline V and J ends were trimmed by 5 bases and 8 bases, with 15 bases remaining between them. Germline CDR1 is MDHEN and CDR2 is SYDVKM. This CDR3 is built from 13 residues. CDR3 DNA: TGTGCCAGCAGTCACCCAGGGGTTGGGGGCTACACCTTC. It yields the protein CASSHPGVGGYTF.